This T cell receptor (beta chain) came from a study of early stage breast cancer tumors (dated by TCRdb to the late 2010s). Looking at the study overall: Of the 15 to 20 invasive breast tumors, more than 9 were found to be estrogen receptor-positive, progesterone receptor-positive and HER2-negative. Across all samples, around 2.9 million templates representing approximately 1,000,000 unique clonotypes were detected. Of the roughly 12 ER+/PR+/HER2- tumors, eight were classified as invasive ductal carcinomas and four as invasive lobular carcinomas. The average read coverage per sample was approximately 9.9-fold. The study at large found these results: Analysis by tumor subtype was prevented by the small cohort size. Greater similarity was observed between blood and normal breast repertoires than between blood and tumor repertoires, and tumor was distinguished from normal in about 85% of the 16 patients when each tissue was compared with blood. Enriched TCRB sequences shared across patients were mostly commonly generated sequences, unlikely to play an important role in the tumor microenvironment. Approximately 2.4-fold higher T cell density and higher clonality were observed in tumors than in adjacent normal breast tissue. Sequencing bulk genomic DNA from unsorted cells could not capture chain pairing or functional markers like CD4, CD8 and FOXP3.

The study profiled bulk TCR beta-chain repertoires in matched peripheral blood, tumor and adjacent normal breast tissue taken from some 17 patients with early-stage breast cancer. Before surgery, roughly 5-11 mL of whole blood was collected into EDTA tubes and then processed within 2 hours. Ficoll-Paque centrifugation in SepMate-50 tubes was used to isolate peripheral blood mononuclear cells. For storage in liquid nitrogen, PBMCs were cryopreserved as aliquots of about 1.9 to 4.5 million cells in approximately 90% FBS with roughly 10% DMSO. The Qiagen AllPrep DNA/RNA Mini kit was used for genomic DNA extraction. Every sample was amplified as two independent genomic DNA replicates, using 0.5 to 0.6 ug for blood and about 1.6 ug for tumor or normal breast. Following the manufacturer's instructions, the ImmunoSeq Intro kit was used to carry out TCRB sequencing on genomic DNA. For absolute quantification, the roughly 28-cycle multiplex PCR included proprietary primers along with spike-in control sequences. Single-end 150-bp reads were used to sequence an 87-bp fragment covering the CDR3 and the flanking V and J genes. Each lane of an Illumina MiSeq using version 3.0 chemistry carried seven multiplexed samples, with two replicates per sample. The published analysis was carried out like this. Raw data were processed with the vendor's proprietary pipeline, and both replicates were merged into a single result per sample. A clonotype was defined as productive rearrangements that share the same V-gene family, CDR3 amino acid sequence and J-gene segment. To compute clonality, the normalized Shannon entropy (Pielou evenness) of TCRB abundances was subtracted from 1. To estimate T cell density, the total number of templates was divided by the number of input cells, which was inferred from the amount of DNA input. Recon with default parameters was used to estimate total repertoire diversity and clonality. A clonotype counted as tumor-enriched if its abundance in tumor exceeded 0.1% and was at least 32-fold higher than its abundance in normal breast. TCRdb limited this immuneACCESS table to in-frame rearrangements with V and J called. A share of clones is missing; checked studies link under half to unresolved V genes, and the rest is unexplained. The D gene and trimming were derived from the DNA, and the V and J assignments and clone size from that table. Counted in this sample were approximately 30,000 clones; roughly 78% of them appeared once. The biggest ten clones account for 12% of the sample.

As concerns this clone: Its antigen is still unknown. No much larger clonotype is one base removed from it; base qualities were not supplied.

V sheds 8 bases and J sheds 8 bases, leaving 16 bases between their ends. CDR1 and CDR2 (WSHSY, SAAADI) derive from the germline V gene. The CDR3 starts with the cysteine, ends with the phenylalanine, and has 13 residues. The CDR3 DNA has 39 bases and is translated from base 1. This TCR was recovered from a person aged 55 to 75 with breast cancer. Recombination connected TRBV10-2 to TRBJ2-4; a tentative D call is TRBD2 (7 bases match). Sequencing input: blood. The nucleotide sequence reads TGCGCCAGCCTGCAGGGAGGGGGGGACATTCAGTACTTC. It encodes CASLQGGGDIQYF.